This T cell receptor (beta chain) was observed in a study of OX40 agonist ivuxolimab in advanced cancers. Findings and limits, study-wide: Averaged across samples, CD8+ T cells carried more expanded clones than CD4+ did.

Comments on this clone: The antigen remains unidentified.

This CDR3 is 15 amino acids long. The trim removed 2 bases at V and 2 bases at J, leaving 5 bases unmatched. Germline lookup yields CDR1 KGHSH and CDR2 LQKENI. The table came from immunoSEQ multiplex PCR; TCRdb's copy has only in-frame clones and leaves some out. This table has about 46,000 clones, roughly four fifths appearing once. The sequences come from CD4+ or CD8+ T cells sorted from blood, collected in a trial of the OX40 agonist ivuxolimab. The clonotype originates from an adult with an advanced solid tumor such as melanoma, head and neck, liver or kidney cancer. The chain links TRBV18 to TRBJ1-2, with 7 bases aligning to TRBD1. CDR3 sequence reads: CASSPARDSNYGYTF. CDR3 bases: TGTGCCAGCTCACCAGCCCGGGACAGCAACTATGGCTACACCTTC.